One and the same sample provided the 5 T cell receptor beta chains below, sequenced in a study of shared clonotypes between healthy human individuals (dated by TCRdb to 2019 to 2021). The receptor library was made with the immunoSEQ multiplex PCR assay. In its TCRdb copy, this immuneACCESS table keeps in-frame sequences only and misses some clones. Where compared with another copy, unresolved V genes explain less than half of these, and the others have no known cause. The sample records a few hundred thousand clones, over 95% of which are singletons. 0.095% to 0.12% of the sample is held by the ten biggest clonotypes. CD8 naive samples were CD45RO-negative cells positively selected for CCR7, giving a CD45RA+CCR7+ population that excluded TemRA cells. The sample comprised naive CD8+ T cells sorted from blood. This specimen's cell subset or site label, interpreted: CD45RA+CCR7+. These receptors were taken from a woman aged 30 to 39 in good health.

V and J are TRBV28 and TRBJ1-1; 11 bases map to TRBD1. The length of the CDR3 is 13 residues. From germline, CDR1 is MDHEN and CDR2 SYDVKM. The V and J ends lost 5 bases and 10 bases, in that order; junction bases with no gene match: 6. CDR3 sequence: CASSNPGTGGAFF. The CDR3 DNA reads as TGTGCCAGCAGTAACCCAGGGACAGGGGGAGCTTTCTTT.

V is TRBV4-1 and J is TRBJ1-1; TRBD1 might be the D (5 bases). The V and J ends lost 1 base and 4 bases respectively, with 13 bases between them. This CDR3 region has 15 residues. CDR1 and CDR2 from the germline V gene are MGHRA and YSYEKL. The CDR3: CASSQGMGVGTEAFF. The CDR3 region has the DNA TGCGCCAGCAGCCAAGGAATGGGGGTTGGCACTGAAGCTTTCTTT.

The DNA of the CDR3 is TGTGCCAGCAGTGAATTGTTCAACAGGGAAGCTACTGAGCAGTTCTTC. Translation gives CASSELFNREATEQFF. The chain is built from TRBV25-1 and TRBJ2-1, with D perhaps TRBD1 (6 bases). Trimming pared 1 base from V and 9 bases from J, leaving 19 bases between. The CDR3 loop spans 16 amino acids. Per the germline V gene, CDR1 is MGHDK and CDR2 is SYGVNS.

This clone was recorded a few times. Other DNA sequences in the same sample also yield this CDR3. CDR3 sequence: CASSFSGSLYEQYF. The CDR3 DNA sequence: TGTGCCAGCAGCTTTAGCGGGAGCCTGTACGAGCAGTACTTC. The genes are TRBV11-2 and TRBJ2-7, with 9 bases aligning to TRBD2. The CDR3 runs to 14 residues. The germline V gene has CDR1 SGHAT and CDR2 FQNNGV. The ends lost 3 bases at V and 4 bases at J; junction bases unmatched: 4.

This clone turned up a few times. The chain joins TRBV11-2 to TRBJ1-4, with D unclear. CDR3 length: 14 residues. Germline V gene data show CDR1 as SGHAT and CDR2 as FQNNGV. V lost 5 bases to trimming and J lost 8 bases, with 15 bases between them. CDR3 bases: TGTGCCAGCAGCACATATGGGCTGGGGGAAAAACTGTTTTTT. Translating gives CASSTYGLGEKLFF.